Detailed here is one T cell receptor beta chain. The CDR3 is made up of 17 amino acids. The germline CDR1 and CDR2 sequences are SGHTA and FQGTGA. The trim removed 1 base at V and 2 bases at J, leaving 6 bases unmatched. Followed over time, Seattle patients had been enrolled while infection was active. This sample was included in a study of blood T cell repertoires in COVID-19. Study context: T cells, B-cell-depleted T cells, or PBMCs supplied cDNA or gDNA.

Sequencing used immunoSEQ multiplex PCR; TCRdb keeps in-frame clones, though not all of them. The sample holds 200,000 to 250,000 clones, approximately 90% seen once. The sequence was obtained from a man aged 25 to 40 with COVID-19, enrolled during active disease. Material for sequencing was peripheral blood. This chain joins TRBV7-3 and TRBJ2-2, with TRBD2 identical over 8 bases. The CDR3 here is CASSLSPTSDNTGELFF. In DNA form, the CDR3 reads TGTGCCAGCAGCTTAAGTCCGACTAGCGATAACACCGGGGAGCTGTTTTTT.